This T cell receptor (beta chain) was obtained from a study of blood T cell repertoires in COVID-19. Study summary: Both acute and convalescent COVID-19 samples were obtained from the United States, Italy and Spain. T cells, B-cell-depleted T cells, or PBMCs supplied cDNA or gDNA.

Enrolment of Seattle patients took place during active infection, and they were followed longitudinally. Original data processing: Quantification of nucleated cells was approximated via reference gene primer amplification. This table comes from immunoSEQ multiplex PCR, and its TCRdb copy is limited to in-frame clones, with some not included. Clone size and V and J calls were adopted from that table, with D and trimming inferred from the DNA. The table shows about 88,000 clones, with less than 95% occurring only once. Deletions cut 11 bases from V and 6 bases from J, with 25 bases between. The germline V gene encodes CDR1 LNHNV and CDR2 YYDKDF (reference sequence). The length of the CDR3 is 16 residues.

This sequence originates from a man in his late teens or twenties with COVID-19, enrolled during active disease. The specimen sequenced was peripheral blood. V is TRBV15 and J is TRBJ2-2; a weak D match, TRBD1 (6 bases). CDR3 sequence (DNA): TGTGCCTCTGGGGAACAGGGTTGGTTTGCGTCCGGGGAGCTGTTTTTT. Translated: CASGEQGWFASGELFF.